Described below is a single TCR beta chain sequence and its context. Its target is not known. This record belongs to a study of siplizumab effects on memory and regulatory T cells. Study-level points and caveats: Proliferating Tregs in siplizumab cultures were never verified as suppressive. Reactions containing siplizumab showed mappable alloreactive CD4+ clones averaging approximately 75% Treg-derived, versus around 26% in controls.

The assay looked at 80,000 to 100,000 TCR templates in each sample. The repertoire was sequenced with immunoSEQ multiplex PCR; TCRdb's copy has only in-frame clones and lacks some. The repertoire holds tens of thousands of clones, with around 93% as singletons. Sequenced: CD8+ T cells sorted from blood. This receptor was identified in a human donor in good health.

The CDR3 DNA reads TGTGCCAGCAGCCGCCCCCAGGGACACGCCCCGGGTGAGCAGTTCTTC. Translating it yields CASSRPQGHAPGEQFF. This chain connects TRBV7-9 to TRBJ2-1, with TRBD1 as a possible D gene (6 bases). CDR1 and CDR2 (germline): SEHNR, FQNEAQ (reference sequence). Trimming cost V 5 bases and J 9 bases, with 23 bases left between them. The CDR3 sequence is 16 residues long.